The clone carrying this T cell receptor (beta chain) was detected many times. V was clipped by 1 base and J by 6 bases, with 16 bases between them. The CDR3 runs 15 residues. CDR1 is LGHDT, CDR2 YNNKEL, per germline (reference sequence). The data stem from a study of T cells in Graves' hyperthyroidism and ophthalmopathy. RNA transcripts yielded amplified TCR beta CDR3 regions. TCR CDR3 underwent first-round RT-PCR with the HTBI primer set. TCRdb reanalysed the multiplex PCR reads using MiXCR and keeps one entry per CDR3 protein. This sample has over 400,000 distinct CDR3 sequences, with about 14% found just once. At least 3 on the Clinical Activity Score was recorded for ophthalmopathy patients, who also had NOSPECS grade at least 4 and duration under 3 months.

The origin of this receptor is a man younger than 35 with Graves' ophthalmopathy. The sample taken for sequencing was blood. This rearrangement joins TRBV3-1 to TRBJ2-7; D is tentatively TRBD1 or TRBD2 (5 bases each). This CDR3 is CASSQVGAGSGEQYF. CDR3 nucleotide sequence: TGTGCCAGCAGCCAAGTTGGAGCAGGGAGTGGCGAGCAGTACTTC.